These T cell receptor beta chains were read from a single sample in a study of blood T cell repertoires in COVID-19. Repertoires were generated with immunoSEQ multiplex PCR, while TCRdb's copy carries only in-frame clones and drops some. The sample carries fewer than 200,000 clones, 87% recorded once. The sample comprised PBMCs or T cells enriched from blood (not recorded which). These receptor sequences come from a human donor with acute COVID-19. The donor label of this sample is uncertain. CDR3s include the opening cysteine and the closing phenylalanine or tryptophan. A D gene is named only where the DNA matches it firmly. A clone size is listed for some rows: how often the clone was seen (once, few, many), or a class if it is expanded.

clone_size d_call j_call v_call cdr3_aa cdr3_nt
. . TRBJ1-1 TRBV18 CASSGGRTNTEAFF TGTGCCAGCTCCGGGGGACGGACGAACACTGAAGCTTTCTTT
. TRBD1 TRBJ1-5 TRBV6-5 CASSPGQWGNQPQHF TGTGCCAGCAGTCCGGGACAGTGGGGCAATCAGCCCCAGCATTTT
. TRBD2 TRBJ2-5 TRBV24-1 CATSDQGLGYETQYF TGTGCCACCAGTGATCAAGGACTAGGTTACGAGACCCAGTACTTC
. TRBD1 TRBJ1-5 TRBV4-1 CASSQDRQGYQPQHF TGCGCCAGCAGCCAAGATAGACAGGGATATCAGCCCCAGCATTTT
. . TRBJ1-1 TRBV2 CASSGEGDTLGSFF TGTGCCAGCAGTGGGGAGGGGGACACCCTTGGGAGTTTCTTT
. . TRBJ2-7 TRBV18 CASSPMSYEQYF TGTGCCAGCTCCCCCATGTCCTACGAGCAGTACTTC
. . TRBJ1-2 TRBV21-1 CASSIFEGPGYTF TGTGCCAGCAGCATATTCGAGGGCCCAGGCTACACCTTC
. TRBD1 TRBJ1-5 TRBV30 CAWSDTGDQPQHF TGTGCCTGGAGTGATACAGGGGACCAGCCCCAGCATTTT
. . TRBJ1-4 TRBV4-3 CASSLSFAYQANEKLFF TGCGCCAGCAGCCTCTCATTTGCCTACCAGGCTAATGAAAAACTGTTTTTT
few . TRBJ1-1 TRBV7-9 CASSQWDTGLEAFF TGTGCCAGCAGCCAATGGGACACGGGGTTGGAAGCTTTCTTT
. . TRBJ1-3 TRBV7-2 CASSFGRLSSGNTIYF TGTGCCAGCAGCTTCGGTCGGTTGTCATCTGGAAACACCATATATTTT
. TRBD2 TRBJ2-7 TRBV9 CASSVGQAGGPLNEQYF TGTGCCAGCAGCGTAGGGCAAGCGGGGGGGCCTTTGAACGAGCAGTACTTC
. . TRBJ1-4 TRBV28 CASSLPAEGNEKLFF TGTGCCAGCAGTTTACCGGCCGAGGGTAATGAAAAACTGTTTTTT
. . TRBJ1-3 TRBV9 CASSPRHSGNTIYF TGTGCCAGCAGCCCACGACACTCTGGAAACACCATATATTTT
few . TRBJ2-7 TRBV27 CATQFSGHSSYEQYF TGTGCCACCCAATTTTCGGGACACTCCTCGTACGAGCAGTACTTC
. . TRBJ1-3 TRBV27 CASTSLQGRLRNTIYF TGTGCCAGCACCTCCCTGCAGGGCCGTTTGCGAAACACCATATATTTT
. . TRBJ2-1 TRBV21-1 CASSKEGTSGGLFSYNEQFF TGTGCCAGCAGCAAAGAGGGGACTAGCGGGGGACTTTTTTCCTACAATGAGCAGTTCTTC
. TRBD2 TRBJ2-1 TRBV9 CASSRSGVNNEQFF TGTGCCAGCAGCCGTAGCGGGGTCAACAATGAGCAGTTCTTC
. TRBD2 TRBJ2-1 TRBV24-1 CATRAGENRAEQFF TGTGCCACCAGAGCGGGGGAAAATCGGGCTGAGCAGTTCTTC
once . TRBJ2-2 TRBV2 CASNIRNTGELFF TGTGCCAGCAACATACGGAACACCGGGGAGCTGTTTTTT
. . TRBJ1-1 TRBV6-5 CASSYSMTFGGTEAFF TGTGCCAGCAGTTACTCGATGACGTTCGGGGGCACTGAAGCTTTCTTT
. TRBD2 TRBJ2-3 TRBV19 CASSRPLLAGDTDTQYF TGTGCCAGTAGTCGGCCCCTGCTAGCGGGGGACACAGATACGCAGTATTTT
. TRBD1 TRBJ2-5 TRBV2 CASTRQGGNQETQYF TGTGCCAGCACCAGACAAGGGGGCAACCAAGAGACCCAGTACTTC
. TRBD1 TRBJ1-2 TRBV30 CAWSASGGGYGYTF TGTGCCTGGAGTGCGTCAGGGGGCGGGTATGGCTACACCTTC
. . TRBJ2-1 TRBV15 CATSRDELFRSYNEQFF TGTGCCACCAGCAGAGATGAGCTTTTCCGCTCCTACAATGAGCAGTTCTTC
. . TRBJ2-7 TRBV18 CASSPSSYEQYF TGTGCCAGCTCACCCTCTTCCTACGAGCAGTACTTC
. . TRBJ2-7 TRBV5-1 CASSGGAGGTYEQYF TGCGCCAGCAGCGGGGGGGCGGGCGGTACCTACGAGCAGTACTTC
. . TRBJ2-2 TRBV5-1 CASRKDSETGELFF TGCGCCAGCCGTAAGGACAGTGAGACCGGGGAGCTGTTTTTT
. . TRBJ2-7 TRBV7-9 CASSLRTWGDSAYEQYF TGTGCCAGCAGCTTAAGGACGTGGGGGGACTCCGCCTACGAGCAGTACTTC
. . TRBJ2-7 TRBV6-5 CASLDQGNSYEQYF TGTGCCAGCCTAGACCAGGGGAACTCCTACGAGCAGTACTTC
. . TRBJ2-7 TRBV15 CATSSSFREVEQYF TGTGCCACCAGCAGTTCTTTCAGGGAGGTAGAGCAGTACTTC
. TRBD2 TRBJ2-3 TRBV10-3 CAISPGLAGGRTDTQYF TGTGCCATCAGCCCGGGACTAGCGGGGGGTCGCACAGATACGCAGTATTTT
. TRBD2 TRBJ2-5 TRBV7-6 CASSSPIGGGAPVQETQYF TGTGCCAGCAGCTCCCCCATTGGCGGGGGGGCTCCGGTCCAAGAGACCCAGTACTTC
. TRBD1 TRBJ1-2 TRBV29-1 CSVDTGGGYGYTF TGCAGCGTTGACACAGGGGGCGGGTATGGCTACACCTTC
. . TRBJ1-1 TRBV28 CASSLGNTEAFF TGTGCCAGCAGTTTAGGCAACACTGAAGCTTTCTTT
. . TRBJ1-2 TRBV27 CASSPGQTYGYTF TGTGCCAGCAGTCCCGGACAGACTTATGGCTACACCTTC
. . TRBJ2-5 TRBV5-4 CASSRGSGETQYF TGTGCCAGCAGTCGCGGGTCCGGAGAGACCCAGTACTTC
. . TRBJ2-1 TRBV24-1 CATSDFQDREQFF TGTGCCACCAGTGATTTTCAGGATAGGGAGCAGTTCTTC
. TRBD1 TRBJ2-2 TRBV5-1 CASSNGQGQTGELFF TGCGCCAGCAGCAACGGACAGGGACAAACCGGGGAGCTGTTTTTT
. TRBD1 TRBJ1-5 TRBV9 CASSVSGTGDQPQHF TGTGCCAGCAGCGTATCCGGGACAGGAGATCAGCCCCAGCATTTT
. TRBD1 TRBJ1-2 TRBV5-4 CASTTPGTGGASGGYTF TGTGCCAGCACCACCCCCGGGACAGGGGGCGCATCTGGTGGCTACACCTTC
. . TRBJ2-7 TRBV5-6 CASSRRRVASYEQYF TGTGCCAGCAGCCGGCGCAGGGTGGCTTCCTACGAGCAGTACTTC
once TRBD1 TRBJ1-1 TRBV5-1 CASSILQGARNTEAFF TGCGCCAGCAGCATCCTACAGGGGGCCCGGAACACTGAAGCTTTCTTT
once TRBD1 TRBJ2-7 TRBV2 CASSNSGTGVEQYF TGTGCCAGCAGTAACTCCGGGACAGGGGTCGAGCAGTACTTC
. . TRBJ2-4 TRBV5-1 CASQLTDGGNIQYF TGCGCCAGCCAATTAACCGACGGGGGAAACATTCAGTACTTC
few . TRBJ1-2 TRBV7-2 CASRRDRRQYGYTF TGTGCCAGCAGGCGAGACAGGAGGCAATATGGCTACACCTTC
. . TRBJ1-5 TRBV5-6 CASSSRRVLGNQPQHF TGTGCCAGCAGCTCTCGGAGGGTGCTGGGGAATCAGCCCCAGCATTTT
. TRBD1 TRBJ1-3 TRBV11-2 CASRKVGQGRDRSGNTIYF TGTGCCAGCAGAAAAGTGGGACAGGGACGGGATCGCTCTGGAAACACCATATATTTT
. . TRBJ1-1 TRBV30 CAWSGDISFF TGTGCCTGGAGTGGGGACATATCTTTCTTT
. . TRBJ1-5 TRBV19 CASRKDTTRFNQPQHF TGTGCCAGTAGGAAGGACACCACAAGATTCAATCAGCCCCAGCATTTT
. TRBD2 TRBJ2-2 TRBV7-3 CASSSRVAGEGWTGELFF TGTGCCAGCAGCTCCCGAGTAGCGGGGGAGGGCTGGACCGGGGAGCTGTTTTTT
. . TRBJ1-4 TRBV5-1 CASSLAGTTDATNEKLFF TGCGCCAGCAGCCTAGCCGGGACAACCGATGCAACTAATGAAAAACTGTTTTTT
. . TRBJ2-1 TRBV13 CASSLQNEQFF TGTGCCAGCAGCCTCCAGAATGAGCAGTTCTTC
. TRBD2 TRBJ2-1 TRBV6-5 CASSSLSGGEYNEQFF TGTGCCAGCAGTTCCCTTAGCGGGGGGGAGTACAATGAGCAGTTCTTC
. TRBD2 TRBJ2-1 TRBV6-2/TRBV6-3 CASSRTSGGTNEQFF TGTGCCAGCAGTCGGACTAGCGGGGGAACGAATGAGCAGTTCTTC
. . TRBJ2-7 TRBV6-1 CASSEGGARAGETYEQYF TGTGCCAGCAGTGAAGGCGGGGCTCGGGCGGGCGAAACCTACGAGCAGTACTTC
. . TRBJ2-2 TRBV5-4 CASSTIGDTGELFF TGTGCCAGCAGCACAATCGGGGACACCGGGGAGCTGTTTTTT
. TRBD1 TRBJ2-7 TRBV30 CAWDRGIDEQYF TGTGCCTGGGACAGGGGGATCGACGAGCAGTACTTC
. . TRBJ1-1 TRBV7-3 CASSFGGNTEAFF TGTGCCAGCAGCTTCGGGGGAAACACTGAAGCTTTCTTT